The entry that follows covers one T cell receptor (beta chain) sequence. Germline CDR1 reads MNHEY; CDR2 reads SVGAGI. V dropped 6 bases and J dropped 5 bases, with 5 bases sitting between them. The CDR3 consists of 11 residues. This sample is drawn from a study of blood T cell repertoires in COVID-19. Across the whole study: Sites across the United States, Italy and Spain contributed samples from acute and convalescent COVID-19. T cells, B-cell-depleted T cells, or PBMCs provided the cDNA or gDNA that served as material.

Original handling: Estimation of nucleated cell counts relied on the amplification of reference gene primers. The data were produced by immunoSEQ multiplex PCR, yet TCRdb's version contains in-frame clones alone and is incomplete. From that table come the V and J calls and clone size; the DNA was used to work out D and trimming. The data hold 100,000 or so clones, with about 90% observed a single time. The sequenced sample consisted of peripheral blood. J is TRBJ2-1 and V is TRBV6-5; D unclear. This receptor was taken from a man aged 45-65 years with acute or convalescent COVID-19. As DNA, the CDR3 is TGTGCCAGCAGGCTAAACAATGAGCAGTTCTTC. It codes for CASRLNNEQFF.